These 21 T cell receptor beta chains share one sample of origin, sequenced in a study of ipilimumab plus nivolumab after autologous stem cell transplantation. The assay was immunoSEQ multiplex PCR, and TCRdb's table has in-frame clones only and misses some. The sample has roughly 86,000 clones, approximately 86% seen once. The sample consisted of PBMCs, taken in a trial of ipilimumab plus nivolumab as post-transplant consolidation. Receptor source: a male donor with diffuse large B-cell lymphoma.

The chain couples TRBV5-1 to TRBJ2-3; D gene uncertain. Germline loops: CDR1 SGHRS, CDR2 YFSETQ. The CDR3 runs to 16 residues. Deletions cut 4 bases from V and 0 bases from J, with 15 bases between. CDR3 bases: TGCGCCAGCAGCGTGCCCTACACTACGAGCACAGATACGCAGTATTTT. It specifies CASSVPYTTSTDTQYF.

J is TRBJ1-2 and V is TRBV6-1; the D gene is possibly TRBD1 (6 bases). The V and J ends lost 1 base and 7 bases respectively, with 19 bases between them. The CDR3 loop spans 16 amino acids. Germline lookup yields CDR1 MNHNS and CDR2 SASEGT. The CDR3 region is CASSEGGAGGQSGYTF. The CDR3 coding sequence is TGTGCCAGCAGTGAAGGAGGGGCCGGGGGGCAGAGTGGCTACACCTTC.

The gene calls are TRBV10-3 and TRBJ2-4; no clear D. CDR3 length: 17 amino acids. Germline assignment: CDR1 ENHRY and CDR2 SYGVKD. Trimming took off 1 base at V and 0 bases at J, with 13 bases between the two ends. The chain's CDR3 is CAISEFVQPIAKNIQYF. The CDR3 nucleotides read TGTGCCATCAGTGAGTTCGTCCAGCCCATAGCCAAAAACATTCAGTACTTC.

CDR3 in DNA: TGTGCCAGCAGCTTCATAGGGACCCAGTACTTC. It codes for CASSFIGTQYF. This rearrangement joins TRBV5-5 to TRBJ2-5; unclear D gene. CDR1 and CDR2 from the germline V gene are SGHKS and YYEKEE (reference sequence). The V gene lost 2 bases and the J gene lost 7 bases, with 6 bases spanning the gap. The CDR3 loop spans 11 amino acids.

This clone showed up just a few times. The CDR3 is CASLFGGHGYTF. The DNA for the CDR3 is TGTGCCAGCCTTTTCGGGGGCCATGGCTACACCTTC. This chain connects TRBV2 to TRBJ1-2, with a weak D call TRBD1 (6 bases). CDR1 is SNHLY and CDR2 is FYNNEI in the germline V gene. This CDR3 has 12 amino acids. Between the trimmed V and J ends, which lost 8 bases and 6 bases, there was a span of 13 bases.

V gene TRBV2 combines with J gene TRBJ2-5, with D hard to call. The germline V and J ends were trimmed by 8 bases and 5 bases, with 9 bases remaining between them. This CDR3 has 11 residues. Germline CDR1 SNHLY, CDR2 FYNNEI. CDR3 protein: CASHLLETQYF. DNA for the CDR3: TGTGCCAGCCATCTTTTGGAGACCCAGTACTTC.

Written as DNA, the CDR3 is TGTGCCAGCAGCTTAGGGGCAGGGCTTACTAGCACAGATACGCAGTATTTT. Its translation is CASSLGAGLTSTDTQYF. This sequence joins TRBV7-9 and TRBJ2-3; D might be TRBD1 (5 bases). The CDR3 sequence is 17 residues long. Germline V lookup: CDR1 SEHNR, CDR2 FQNEAQ (reference sequence). Trimming removed 1 base at V and 0 bases at J, with 14 bases between.

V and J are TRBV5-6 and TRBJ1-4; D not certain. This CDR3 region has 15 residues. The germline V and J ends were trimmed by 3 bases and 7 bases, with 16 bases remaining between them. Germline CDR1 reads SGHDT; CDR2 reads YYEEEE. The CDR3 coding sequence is TGTGCCAGCAGCTCGACTACGGAGGTTTTTGAAAAACTGTTTTTT. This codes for CASSSTTEVFEKLFF.

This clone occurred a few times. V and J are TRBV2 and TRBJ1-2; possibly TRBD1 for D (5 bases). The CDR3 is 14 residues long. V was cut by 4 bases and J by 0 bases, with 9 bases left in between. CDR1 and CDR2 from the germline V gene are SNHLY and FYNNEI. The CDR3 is CASSGDPPNYGYTF. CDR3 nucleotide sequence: TGTGCCAGCAGTGGGGACCCCCCTAACTATGGCTACACCTTC.

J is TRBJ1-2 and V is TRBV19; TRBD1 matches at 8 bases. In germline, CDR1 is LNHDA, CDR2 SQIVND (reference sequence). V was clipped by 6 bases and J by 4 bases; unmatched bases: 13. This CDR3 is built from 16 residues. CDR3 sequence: CASRKGQAGRSYGYTF. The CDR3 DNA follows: TGTGCCAGTAGGAAGGGACAGGCGGGTCGAAGCTATGGCTACACCTTC. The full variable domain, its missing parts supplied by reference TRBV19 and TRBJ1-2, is DGGITQSPKYLFRKEGQNVTLSCEQNLNHDAMYWYRQDPGQGLRLIYYSQIVNDFQKGDIAEGYSVSREKKESFPLTVTSAQKNPTAFYLCASRKGQAGRSYGYTFGSGTRLTVV.

This chain's CDR3 is CAWSKSRGPQHF. Written as DNA, the CDR3 is TGTGCCTGGAGTAAGAGTAGAGGGCCCCAGCATTTT. The rearrangement joins TRBV30 to TRBJ1-5; unclear D gene. Trimming stripped 2 bases from V and 9 bases from J, with 11 bases between. The CDR3 consists of 12 residues. Germline V gene sequence: CDR1 GTSNPN, CDR2 SVGIG (reference sequence).

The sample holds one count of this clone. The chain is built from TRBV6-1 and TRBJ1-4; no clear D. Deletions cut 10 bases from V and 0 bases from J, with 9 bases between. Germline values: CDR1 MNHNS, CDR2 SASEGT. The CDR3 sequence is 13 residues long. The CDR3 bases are TGTGCCACACAAATTGCAACTAATGAAAAACTGTTTTTT. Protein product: CATQIATNEKLFF.

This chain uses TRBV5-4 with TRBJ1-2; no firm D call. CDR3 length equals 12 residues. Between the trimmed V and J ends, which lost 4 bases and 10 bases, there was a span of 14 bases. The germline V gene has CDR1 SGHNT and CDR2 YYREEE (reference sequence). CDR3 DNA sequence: TGTGCCAGCAGCATGAGGTTGACCGACTACACCTTC. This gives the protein CASSMRLTDYTF.

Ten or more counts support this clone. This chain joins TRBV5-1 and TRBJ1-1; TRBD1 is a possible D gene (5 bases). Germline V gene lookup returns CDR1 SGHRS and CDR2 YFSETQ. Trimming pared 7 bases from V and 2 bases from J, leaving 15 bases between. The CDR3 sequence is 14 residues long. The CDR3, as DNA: TGCGCCAGCCATAGGGGCCGGGGTAACACTGAAGCTTTCTTT. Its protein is CASHRGRGNTEAFF.

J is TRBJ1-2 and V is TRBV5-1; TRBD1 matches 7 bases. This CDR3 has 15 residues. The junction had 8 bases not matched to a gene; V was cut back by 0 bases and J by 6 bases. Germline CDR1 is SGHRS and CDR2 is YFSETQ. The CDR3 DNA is TGCGCCAGCAGCTTGGGATCCGGGACAGTCGATGGCTACACCTTC. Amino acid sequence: CASSLGSGTVDGYTF.

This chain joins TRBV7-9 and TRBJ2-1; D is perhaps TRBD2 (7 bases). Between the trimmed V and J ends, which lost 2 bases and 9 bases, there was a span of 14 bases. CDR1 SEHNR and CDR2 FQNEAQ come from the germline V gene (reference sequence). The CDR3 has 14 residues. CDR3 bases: TGTGCCAGCAGCTTAAATGGGGGCGGGGGTGAGCAGTTCTTC. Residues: CASSLNGGGGEQFF.

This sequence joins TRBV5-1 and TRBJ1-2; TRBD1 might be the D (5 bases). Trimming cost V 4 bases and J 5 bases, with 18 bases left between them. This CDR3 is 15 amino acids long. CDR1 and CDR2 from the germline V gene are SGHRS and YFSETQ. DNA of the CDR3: TGCGCCAGCAGCCCGTGGGGGAGTTCAGGGTATGGCTACACCTTC. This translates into CASSPWGSSGYGYTF.

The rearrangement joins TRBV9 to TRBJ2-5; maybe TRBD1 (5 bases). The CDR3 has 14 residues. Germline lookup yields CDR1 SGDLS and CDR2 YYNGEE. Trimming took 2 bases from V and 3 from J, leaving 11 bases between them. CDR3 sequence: CASSVDEGEETQYF. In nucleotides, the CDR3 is TGTGCCAGCAGCGTGGACGAAGGGGAAGAGACCCAGTACTTC.

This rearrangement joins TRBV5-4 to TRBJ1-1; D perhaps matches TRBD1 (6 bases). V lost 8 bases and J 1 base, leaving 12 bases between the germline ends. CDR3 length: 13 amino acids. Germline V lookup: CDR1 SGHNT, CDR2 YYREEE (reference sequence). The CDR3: CASGKGGNTEAFF. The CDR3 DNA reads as TGTGCCAGTGGAAAGGGGGGGAACACTGAAGCTTTCTTT.

The DNA for the CDR3 is TGTGCCAGTAGGGACAGGGGGCGAGAAAAACTGTTTTTT. Protein product: CASRDRGREKLFF. The gene calls are TRBV19 and TRBJ1-4, with TRBD1 identical over 11 bases. The junction had 2 bases not matched to a gene; V was cut back by 6 bases and J by 8 bases. Per the germline V gene, CDR1 is LNHDA and CDR2 is SQIVND (reference sequence). CDR3 size: 13 residues.

The CDR3 loop is CASSQVFGGGSHEQYF. In nucleotides, the CDR3 is TGCGCCAGCAGCCAAGTGTTCGGGGGGGGCAGCCACGAGCAGTACTTC. The chain joins TRBV4-1 to TRBJ2-7; 8 bases align to TRBD2. Trimming removed 1 base from V and 5 bases from J; junction bases left unmatched: 10. Germline CDR1 reads MGHRA; CDR2 reads YSYEKL. This CDR3 has 16 residues.